A selection of T cell receptor beta chains follows, all from one sample in a study of T cells in Graves' hyperthyroidism and ophthalmopathy. TCRdb recomputed calls from the multiplex PCR reads with MiXCR, one row per CDR3 protein. The table lists some 690,000 distinct CDR3 sequences, about 18% of them singletons, with roughly 15% in the top ten. The sequencing input was blood. The receptors come from a man in his fifties or sixties with Graves' hyperthyroidism. Each CDR3 is given with its conserved first and last residue. The D gene is left open where the match is weak. Expanded clones get a size class; other rows say once, few or many, or leave the size out.

d_call,v_call,j_call,clone_size,cdr3_aa,cdr3_nt
.,TRBV7-8,TRBJ2-5,.,CASSRRAEDQETQYF,TGTGCCAGCAGCAGAAGAGCGGAAGACCAAGAGACCCAGTACTTC
TRBD1,TRBV20-1,TRBJ2-7,few,CSATGQEFYEQYF,TGCAGTGCTACGGGACAGGAATTTTACGAGCAGTACTTC
TRBD1,TRBV6-2/TRBV6-3,TRBJ2-3,.,CASSLDRGRRGTQYF,TGTGCCAGCAGCCTGGACAGGGGGCGCCGGGGTACGCAGTATTTT
.,TRBV12-3/TRBV12-4,TRBJ1-5,many,CASSTRTEYNQPQHF,TGTGCCAGCAGTACCCGGACAGAGTACAATCAGCCCCAGCATTTT
TRBD1,TRBV7-9,TRBJ2-2,many,CASSADRGQNYTGELFF,TGTGCCAGCAGCGCGGACAGGGGGCAGAATTACACCGGGGAGCTGTTTTTT
.,TRBV29-1,TRBJ2-1,few,CSVEDRGNEQFF,TGCAGCGTTGAAGATCGAGGAAATGAGCAGTTCTTC
TRBD1,TRBV5-6,TRBJ1-5,few,CASSTWDSLFGPQHF,TGTGCCAGCAGCACATGGGACAGCCTCTTTGGGCCCCAGCATTTT
.,TRBV2,TRBJ2-5,many,CASSVLGVETQYF,TGTGCCAGCAGTGTACTAGGGGTGGAGACCCAGTACTTC
.,TRBV28,TRBJ2-3,few,CASSHFLWDFLITDTQYF,TGTGCCAGCAGTCATTTTCTATGGGACTTTTTAATAACAGATACGCAGTATTTT
.,TRBV9,TRBJ2-7,.,CASSFGSGAASYEQYF,TGTGCCAGCAGCTTTGGGTCGGGGGCCGCTTCCTACGAGCAGTACTTC
TRBD1,TRBV27,TRBJ2-1,many,CASSFRTGGTNEQFF,TGTGCCAGCAGTTTCAGGACAGGGGGAACGAATGAGCAGTTCTTC
TRBD2,TRBV3-1,TRBJ2-7,many,CASSRTAGASGEQYF,TGTGCCAGCAGCCGCACAGCGGGAGCCTCCGGGGAGCAGTACTTC
TRBD1,TRBV10-1,TRBJ2-1,.,CASSSEQGAGNEQFF,TGCGCCAGCAGTAGTGAACAGGGGGCTGGGAATGAGCAGTTCTTC
.,TRBV6-2/TRBV6-3,TRBJ2-7,many,CASSSGAGEQYF,TGTGCCAGCAGTTCGGGGGCAGGCGAGCAGTACTTC
.,TRBV30,TRBJ1-5,many,CASKQSNQPQHF,TGTGCGTCTAAGCAGAGCAATCAGCCCCAGCATTTT
.,TRBV29-1,TRBJ2-3,many,CSVEDPSRSTDTQYF,TGCAGCGTTGAAGATCCCAGCCGAAGCACAGATACGCAGTATTTT
TRBD1,TRBV28,TRBJ1-5,.,CASSLETGGYNQPQHF,TGTGCCAGCAGTTTAGAAACAGGGGGCTACAATCAGCCCCAGCATTTT
.,TRBV9,TRBJ1-1,few,CASSVGGTAEAFF,TGTGCCAGCAGCGTCGGGGGTACGGCTGAAGCTTTCTTT
.,TRBV6-1,TRBJ2-7,many,CASSEARRQWGNEQYF,TGTGCCAGCAGTGAAGCCCGGAGACAGTGGGGAAACGAGCAGTACTTC
TRBD2,TRBV28,TRBJ2-1,many,CASSFPRLAGLPNEQFF,TGTGCCAGCAGTTTTCCCCGACTAGCGGGCCTCCCTAATGAGCAGTTCTTC
.,TRBV6-2/TRBV6-3,TRBJ2-1,few,CASGMARFYNEQFF,TGTGCCAGCGGGATGGCTAGGTTTTACAATGAGCAGTTCTTC
TRBD1,TRBV27,TRBJ1-6,.,CASTPDRTGSYNSPLHF,TGTGCCAGCACTCCCGACCGGACAGGGTCCTATAATTCACCCCTCCACTTT
.,TRBV9,TRBJ1-1,many,CASSPGSMPGGTEAFF,TGTGCCAGCAGCCCGGGAAGTATGCCAGGTGGCACTGAAGCTTTCTTT
.,TRBV4-1,TRBJ2-2,few,CASRFYWKQSTGELFF,TGCGCCAGCAGATTCTATTGGAAACAGAGCACCGGGGAGCTGTTTTTT
.,TRBV5-8,TRBJ1-1,few,CASSLAREGVNTEAFF,TGTGCCAGCAGCTTGGCTAGGGAGGGGGTGAACACTGAAGCTTTCTTT
.,TRBV30,TRBJ1-3,.,CAWSLIIKDGVYTGNTIYF,TGTGCCTGGAGTCTCATCATCAAGGACGGAGTGTACACTGGAAACACCATATATTTT
.,TRBV4-1,TRBJ1-3,.,CASSQGRVRGARRNTIYF,TGCGCCAGCAGCCAAGGTCGGGTCCGGGGGGCGCGAAGAAACACCATATATTTT
.,TRBV28,TRBJ2-7,many,CASSFIRGFSYEQYF,TGTGCCAGCAGTTTCATAAGGGGTTTCTCCTACGAGCAGTACTTC
.,TRBV20-1,TRBJ1-5,.,CSARRSDSNQPQHF,TGCAGTGCTAGGCGCAGCGATAGCAATCAGCCCCAGCATTTT
.,TRBV20-1,TRBJ2-2,many,CSARDTGRATGELFF,TGCAGTGCTAGAGACACAGGGAGGGCCACCGGGGAGCTGTTTTTT
TRBD2,TRBV28,TRBJ2-1,many,CASITPGGSSYNEQFF,TGTGCCAGCATTACCCCGGGGGGGAGCTCCTACAATGAGCAGTTCTTC
.,TRBV18,TRBJ1-5,.,CASSPSPGHQPQHF,TGTGCCAGCTCACCGAGCCCGGGCCATCAGCCCCAGCATTTT
.,TRBV7-8,TRBJ2-1,.,CASSPRTSYEQFF,TGTGCCAGCAGCCCCCGGACGTCTTATGAGCAGTTCTTC
.,TRBV30,TRBJ1-4,.,CAWSPRPGQTNEKLFF,TGTGCCTGGAGTCCCCGACCGGGACAAACTAATGAAAAACTGTTTTTT
TRBD2,TRBV9,TRBJ2-7,many,CASSSGLAGPYEQYF,TGTGCCAGCAGCTCGGGACTAGCGGGTCCCTACGAGCAGTACTTC
.,TRBV27,TRBJ2-7,few,CASGNGVEQYF,TGTGCCAGCGGAAACGGTGTCGAGCAGTACTTC
TRBD2,TRBV3-1,TRBJ2-1,.,CASSLRTSGVGEQFF,TGTGCCAGCAGCCTCAGGACTAGCGGAGTGGGGGAGCAGTTCTTC
.,TRBV28,TRBJ1-2,few,CASSLDRNIYGYTF,TGTGCCAGCAGCCTCGACAGAAACATCTATGGCTACACCTTC
.,TRBV19,TRBJ1-1,few,CASSPSLYVPTEAFF,TGTGCCAGTAGCCCATCATTGTATGTCCCCACTGAAGCTTTCTTT
TRBD1,TRBV20-1,TRBJ1-5,.,CGANPGQGRPQHF,TGCGGTGCCAACCCGGGACAGGGGAGGCCCCAGCATTTT
.,TRBV14,TRBJ2-7,many,CASSQGFYEQYF,TGTGCCAGCAGCCAAGGTTTCTACGAGCAGTACTTC
TRBD1,TRBV2,TRBJ2-1,.,CATGTGPFNEQFF,TGTGCCACCGGGACAGGGCCTTTCAATGAGCAGTTCTTC
TRBD2,TRBV29-1,TRBJ2-7,once,CSVELPSGYSYEQYF,TGCAGCGTTGAACTCCCTAGCGGGTATTCCTACGAGCAGTACTTC
.,TRBV29-1,TRBJ2-1,.,CSVRSYNEQFF,TGCAGCGTTCGATCCTACAATGAGCAGTTCTTC
TRBD1,TRBV5-1,TRBJ1-1,few,CASSAGQTNTEAFF,TGCGCCAGCAGCGCGGGACAGACTAACACTGAAGCTTTCTTT
.,TRBV10-3,TRBJ2-2,many,CAISEFEADTGELFF,TGTGCCATCAGTGAGTTTGAGGCAGACACCGGGGAGCTGTTTTTT
TRBD2,TRBV5-1,TRBJ2-1,once,CASSSRVGTSGYNEQFF,TGCGCCAGCAGCTCCCGGGTGGGGACTAGCGGATACAATGAGCAGTTCTTC
.,TRBV7-2,TRBJ1-6,.,CASSYDRRDSPLHF,TGTGCCAGCAGCTACGACAGGAGGGATTCACCCCTCCACTTT
.,TRBV6-1,TRBJ1-1,.,CASSVGDEGTEAFF,TGTGCCAGCAGCGTAGGGGATGAGGGCACTGAAGCTTTCTTT
.,TRBV20-1,TRBJ2-2,many,CSARAGTQTGELFF,TGCAGTGCTAGAGCTGGGACACAAACCGGGGAGCTGTTTTTT
.,TRBV5-5,TRBJ2-7,few,CASSGQYAYEQYF,TGTGCCAGCAGTGGACAGTACGCATACGAGCAGTACTTC
TRBD1,TRBV6-1,TRBJ1-1,many,CASRLTGVMNTEAFF,TGTGCCAGCAGGCTCACAGGGGTAATGAACACTGAAGCTTTCTTT
.,TRBV19,TRBJ1-1,few,CASSIGQGPGTEAFF,TGTGCCAGTAGTATAGGTCAGGGGCCCGGCACTGAAGCTTTCTTT